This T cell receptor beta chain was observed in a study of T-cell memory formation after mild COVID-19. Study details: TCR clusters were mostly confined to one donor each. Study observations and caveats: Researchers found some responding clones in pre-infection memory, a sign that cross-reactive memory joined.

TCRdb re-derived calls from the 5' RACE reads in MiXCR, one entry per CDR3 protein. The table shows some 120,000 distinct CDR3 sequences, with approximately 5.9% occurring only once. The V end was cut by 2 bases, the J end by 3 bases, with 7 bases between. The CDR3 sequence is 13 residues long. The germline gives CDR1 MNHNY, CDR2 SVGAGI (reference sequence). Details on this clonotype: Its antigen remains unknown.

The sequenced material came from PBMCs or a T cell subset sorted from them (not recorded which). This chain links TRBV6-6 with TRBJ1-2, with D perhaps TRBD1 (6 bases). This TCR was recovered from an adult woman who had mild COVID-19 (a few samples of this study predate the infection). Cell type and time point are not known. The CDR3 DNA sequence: TGTGCCAGCAGTTACCGGACAGACTATGGCTACACCTTC. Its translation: CASSYRTDYGYTF.